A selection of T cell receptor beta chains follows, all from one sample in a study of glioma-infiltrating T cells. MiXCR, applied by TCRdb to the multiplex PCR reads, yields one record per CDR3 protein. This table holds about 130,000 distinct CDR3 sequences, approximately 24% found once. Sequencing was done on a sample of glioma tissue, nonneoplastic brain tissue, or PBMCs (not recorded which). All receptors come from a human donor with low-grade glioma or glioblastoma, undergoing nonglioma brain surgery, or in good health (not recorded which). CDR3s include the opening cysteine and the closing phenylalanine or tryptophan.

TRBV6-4 CASSDYAGATDTQYF
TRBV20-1 CSARWAGGSVGEQFF
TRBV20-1 CSARDPGGSHTDTQYF
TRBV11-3 CASRKTGGDTDTQYF
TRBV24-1 CATSDVETQYF
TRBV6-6 CASSYLGNTEAFF
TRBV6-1 CASADRGGQPQHF
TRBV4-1 CASSQAKAQETQYF
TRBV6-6 CASSYSGGTRNYGYTF
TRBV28 CASSFLNTEAFF
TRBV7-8 CASSLAGRGLAEETQYF
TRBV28 CASSLPGGAANTEAFF
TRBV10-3 CAIPGPGPQPDTQYF
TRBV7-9 CASSFWAEQETQYF
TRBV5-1 CASTPSGTSGTDTQYF
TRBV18 CASSPLADTQYF
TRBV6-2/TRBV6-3 CASRGIKGYTQYF
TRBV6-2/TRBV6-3 CASSYIYKNTEAFF
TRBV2 CASRQGLAGTQETQYF
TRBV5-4 CASSFESYNEQFF
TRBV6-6 CASRINSRSGNTIYF
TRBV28 CASSSSRSNEQFF
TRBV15 CATSPEGGAQTQHF
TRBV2 CASSEAGEGYTF
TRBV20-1 CSALGGWDRAIDTQYF
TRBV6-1 CASRRQGIGSTDTQYF
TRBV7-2 CASSLTGTAEAFF
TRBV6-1 CASSSGPPNTEAFF
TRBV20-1 CSPKPGPELAKYGYTF
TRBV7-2 CASSLIGPGDTQYF
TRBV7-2 CASSPAGFRSDTQYF
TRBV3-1 CASSSRRAGIETQYF
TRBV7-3 CASSPSIRSEQFF
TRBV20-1 CSARDTPGLADTQYF
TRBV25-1 CASSAAWGTDTQYF
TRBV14 CASSRPGQGDYGYTF
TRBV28 CASSPRGGRSPLHF
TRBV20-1 CSASLTDDYGYTF
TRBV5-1 CASSLTTGGTLNTEAFF
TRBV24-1 CATSDSPRRRGSSYNEQFF
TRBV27 CARRPTGFQPQHF
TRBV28 CASSFWGHQPQHF
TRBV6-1 CASSTLAEEETQYF
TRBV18 CASSSTGGQPQHF
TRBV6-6 CASSYGSGDYGYTF
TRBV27 CASSLTGQGARGYTF
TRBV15 CASGRDRSQETQYF
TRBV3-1 CASSQEGLAGGGTDTQYF
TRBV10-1 CASRPGTSNQPQRF
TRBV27 CASSFGGRVGEQFF